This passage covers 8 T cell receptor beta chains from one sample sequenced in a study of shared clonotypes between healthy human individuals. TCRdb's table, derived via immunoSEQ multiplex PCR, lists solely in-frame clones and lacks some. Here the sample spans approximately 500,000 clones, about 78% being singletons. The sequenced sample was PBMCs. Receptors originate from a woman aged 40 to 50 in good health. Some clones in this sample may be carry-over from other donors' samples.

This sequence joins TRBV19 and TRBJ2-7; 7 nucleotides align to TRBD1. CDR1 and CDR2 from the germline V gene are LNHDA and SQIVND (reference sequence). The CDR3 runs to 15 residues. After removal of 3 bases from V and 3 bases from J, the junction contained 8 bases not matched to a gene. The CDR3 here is CASSIALGQIYEQYF. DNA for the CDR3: TGTGCCAGTAGTATCGCATTGGGACAGATCTACGAGCAGTACTTC. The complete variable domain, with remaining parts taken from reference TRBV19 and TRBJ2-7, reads DGGITQSPKYLFRKEGQNVTLSCEQNLNHDAMYWYRQDPGQGLRLIYYSQIVNDFQKGDIAEGYSVSREKKESFPLTVTSAQKNPTAFYLCASSIALGQIYEQYFGPGTRLTVT.

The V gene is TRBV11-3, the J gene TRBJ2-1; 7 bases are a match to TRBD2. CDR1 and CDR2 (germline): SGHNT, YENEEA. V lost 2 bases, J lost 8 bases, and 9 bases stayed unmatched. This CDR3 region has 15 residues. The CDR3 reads CASSLRAGAGDEQFF. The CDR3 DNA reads TGTGCCAGCAGCTTACGGGCGGGAGCCGGGGATGAGCAGTTCTTC. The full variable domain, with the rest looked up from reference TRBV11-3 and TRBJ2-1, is EAGVVQSPRYKIIEKKQPVAFWCNPISGHNTLYWYLQNLGQGPELLIRYENEEAVDDSQLPKDRFSAERLKGVDSTLKIQPAELGDSAVYLCASSLRAGAGDEQFFGPGTRLTVL.

This CDR3 is CASSPPEKLNTEAFF. The CDR3 DNA is TGTGCCAGCAGCCCGCCAGAAAAGTTGAACACTGAAGCTTTCTTT. The chain couples TRBV9 to TRBJ1-1; D unclear. V was clipped by 4 bases and J by 0 bases, with 13 bases between them. The CDR3 is 15 amino acids. Germline loops: CDR1 SGDLS, CDR2 YYNGEE.

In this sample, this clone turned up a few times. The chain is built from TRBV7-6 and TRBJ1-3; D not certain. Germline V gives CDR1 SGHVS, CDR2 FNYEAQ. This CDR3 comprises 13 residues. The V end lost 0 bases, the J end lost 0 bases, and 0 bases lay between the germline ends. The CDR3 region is CASSLASGNTIYF. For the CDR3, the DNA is TGTGCCAGCAGCTTAGCCTCTGGAAACACCATATATTTT.

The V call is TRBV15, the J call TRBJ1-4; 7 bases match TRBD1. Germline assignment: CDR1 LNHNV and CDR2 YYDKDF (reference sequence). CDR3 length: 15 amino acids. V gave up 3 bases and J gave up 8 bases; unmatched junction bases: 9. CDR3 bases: TGTGCCACCAGCAGCCCAGGGGGAGTTCGGGAAAAACTGTTTTTT. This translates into CATSSPGGVREKLFF.

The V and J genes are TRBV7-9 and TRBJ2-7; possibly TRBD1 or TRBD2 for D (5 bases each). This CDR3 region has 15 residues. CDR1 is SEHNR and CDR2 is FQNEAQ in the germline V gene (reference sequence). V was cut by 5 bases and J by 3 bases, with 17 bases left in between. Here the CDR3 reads CASSPTGTANYEQYF. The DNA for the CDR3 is TGTGCCAGCAGCCCTACCGGGACGGCGAACTACGAGCAGTACTTC.

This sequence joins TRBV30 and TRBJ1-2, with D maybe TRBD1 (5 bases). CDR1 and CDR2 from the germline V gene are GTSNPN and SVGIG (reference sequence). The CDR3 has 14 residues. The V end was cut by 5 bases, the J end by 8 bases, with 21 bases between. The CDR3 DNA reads TGTGCCTGGGCCCCCCAGGCAGGGAGGTTCGGCTACACCTTC. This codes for CAWAPQAGRFGYTF.

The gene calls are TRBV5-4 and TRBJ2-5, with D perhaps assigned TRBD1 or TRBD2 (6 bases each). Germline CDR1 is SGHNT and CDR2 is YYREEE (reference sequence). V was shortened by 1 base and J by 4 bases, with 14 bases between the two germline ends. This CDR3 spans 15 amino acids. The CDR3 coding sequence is TGTGCCAGCAGCTTGAACCGGGGGCAGGGAGAGACCCAGTACTTC. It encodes CASSLNRGQGETQYF.